The T cell receptor beta chain described here comes from a study of T cell repertoires and Cas9 in healthy adults (dated by TCRdb to about 2018). Turning to the overall study: Within the CD4 and CD8 compartments, SpCas9-reactive T cells were assessed for multi-effector potency, cytotoxicity and lineage determination. The study looked at preexisting T cell immunity to the Streptococcus pyogenes Cas9 nuclease (SpCas9), which is used in CRISPR gene editing. Results the study describes overall, beyond this receptor: SpCas9-reactive regulatory T cells were reported to mitigate proliferation and function of SpCas9-reactive effector T cells in vitro.

On this clone: Its antigen is unknown. Base-call qualities are not available, and no considerably larger clone is one nucleotide away.

Taken from the germline V gene, the CDR1 and CDR2 loops are SGHTA and FQGNSA. From its cysteine to its phenylalanine, the CDR3 spans 11 amino acids. Only the CDR3 DNA is retained, 33 bases long and in frame from the first base. V sheds 6 bases and J sheds 1 base, leaving 1 base between their ends. The library was made by the immunoSEQ multiplex PCR assay. The table comes from immuneACCESS by way of TCRdb, which keeps in-frame sequences with V and J called. Part of the clones is missing from these tables; in studies checked, under half for an unresolved V gene and the rest for unknown reasons. The sample records about 22,000 clones, around 92% of which are singletons. The top ten clonotypes cover more than 0.65% of the sample. All of the donors in the study were healthy humans.

Sample: CD4+ effector T cells (CD127+, CD25-, CD137-, CD154-) from PBMCs; culture status not recorded. The receptor chain draws on TRBV7-2 and TRBJ1-3; the D gene is unclear. The origin of this receptor is a human donor in good health. Read as DNA, the sequence is TGTGCCAGCAGGTCTGGAAACACCATATATTTT. This yields the protein CASRSGNTIYF.